The rows below give T cell receptor beta chains drawn from one sample of a study of response to subunit inactivated influenza vaccine. TCRdb re-called the RT-PCR reads with MiXCR, one entry per CDR3 protein. The sample lists 650,000 to 800,000 distinct CDR3 sequences, less than 20% occurring once. Material: PBMCs from blood, obtained 5 days after vaccination. These receptors were taken from a man aged 45-65 years who received an inactivated influenza vaccine. The CDR3 runs from the conserved cysteine through the conserved F or W. Fields, in order: D gene, clone size, V gene, J gene, CDR3 protein, CDR3 DNA. A D gene is named only where the DNA matches it firmly. Clone size is not always given. Where it is, it says once, few, many or a class for expanded clones.

D: TRBD1; size: NA; V: TRBV20-1; J: TRBJ1-2; CDR3: CSARDQDRAKNYGYTF; DNA: TGCAGTGCTAGAGATCAGGACAGGGCCAAGAACTATGGCTACACCTTC
D: NA; size: few; V: TRBV4-3; J: TRBJ2-7; CDR3: CASSPTVNSEQYF; DNA: TGCGCCAGCAGCCCAACTGTGAATAGCGAGCAGTACTTC
D: TRBD2; size: NA; V: TRBV7-2; J: TRBJ2-1; CDR3: CASSSSKLAGVYEQFF; DNA: TGTGCCAGCAGCTCCTCTAAACTAGCGGGAGTGTATGAGCAGTTCTTC
D: TRBD2; size: NA; V: TRBV4-2; J: TRBJ2-2; CDR3: CASSWTSNPNTGELFF; DNA: TGTGCCAGCAGCTGGACTAGCAACCCGAACACCGGGGAGCTGTTTTTT
D: NA; size: NA; V: TRBV20-1; J: TRBJ1-2; CDR3: CSARDRRDVVYGYTF; DNA: TGCAGTGCTAGAGATCGGCGGGACGTGGTCTATGGCTACACCTTC
D: TRBD2; size: few; V: TRBV28; J: TRBJ2-7; CDR3: CASSLTNTGLAGGRIYEQYF; DNA: TGTGCCAGCAGTTTAACAAATACCGGACTAGCGGGAGGAAGAATCTACGAGCAGTACTTC
D: TRBD2; size: many; V: TRBV12-3/TRBV12-4; J: TRBJ2-1; CDR3: CASSPRPGGYNEQFF; DNA: TGTGCCAGCAGCCCCCGGCCGGGGGGTTACAATGAGCAGTTCTTC
D: TRBD1; size: few; V: TRBV7-2; J: TRBJ2-1; CDR3: CASSRDRSNEQFF; DNA: TGTGCCAGCAGCCGGGACAGGTCTAATGAGCAGTTCTTC
D: NA; size: NA; V: TRBV14; J: TRBJ2-7; CDR3: CASSPGLGGADEQYF; DNA: TGTGCCAGCAGCCCGGGTTTAGGGGGGGCAGACGAGCAGTACTTC
D: NA; size: NA; V: TRBV4-3; J: TRBJ2-7; CDR3: CASSQQAERNEQYF; DNA: TGCGCCAGCAGCCAGCAGGCGGAGCGGAACGAGCAGTACTTC
D: TRBD2; size: NA; V: TRBV7-3; J: TRBJ2-7; CDR3: CASSSSGEPYEQYF; DNA: TGTGCCAGCAGCTCTAGCGGAGAACCCTACGAGCAGTACTTC
D: TRBD1; size: few; V: TRBV28; J: TRBJ2-2; CDR3: CASSPGQGWKDGELFF; DNA: TGTGCCAGCAGTCCGGGACAGGGTTGGAAGGACGGGGAGCTGTTTTTT
D: NA; size: NA; V: TRBV10-1; J: TRBJ2-2; CDR3: CASSERANTGELFF; DNA: TGCGCCAGCAGTGAGCGGGCGAACACCGGGGAGCTGTTTTTT
D: TRBD1; size: NA; V: TRBV4-3; J: TRBJ2-2; CDR3: CASSPRQGAGGELFF; DNA: TGCGCCAGCAGCCCCCGACAGGGGGCAGGCGGGGAGCTGTTTTTT
D: TRBD2; size: few; V: TRBV6-1; J: TRBJ2-7; CDR3: CASSERLAGVYEQYF; DNA: TGTGCCAGCAGTGAAAGGCTAGCGGGAGTCTACGAGCAGTACTTC
D: TRBD1; size: few; V: TRBV5-1; J: TRBJ2-2; CDR3: CASSPDRGRAGELFF; DNA: TGCGCCAGCAGCCCGGACAGGGGGCGCGCCGGGGAGCTGTTTTTT
D: NA; size: many; V: TRBV25-1; J: TRBJ2-1; CDR3: CASSRSHYEQFF; DNA: TGTGCCAGCAGTCGTTCGCATTATGAGCAGTTCTTC
D: NA; size: many; V: TRBV24-1; J: TRBJ2-5; CDR3: CATSDPTGAKETQYF; DNA: TGTGCCACCAGTGACCCGACAGGAGCAAAAGAGACCCAGTACTTC
D: TRBD2; size: NA; V: TRBV28; J: TRBJ2-7; CDR3: CASMAGERYEQYF; DNA: TGTGCCAGCATGGCGGGAGAAAGATACGAGCAGTACTTC
D: NA; size: many; V: TRBV10-2; J: TRBJ2-7; CDR3: CASSESTFRVPYEQYF; DNA: TGCGCCAGCAGTGAGTCGACGTTCAGGGTCCCCTACGAGCAGTACTTC
D: NA; size: NA; V: TRBV25-1; J: TRBJ1-6; CDR3: CASSEGDLSPLHF; DNA: TGTGCCAGCAGTGAAGGGGACCTATCACCCCTCCACTTT
D: NA; size: NA; V: TRBV20-1; J: TRBJ2-5; CDR3: CSAGRGPKETQYF; DNA: TGCAGTGCAGGACGGGGACCCAAAGAGACCCAGTACTTC
D: NA; size: few; V: TRBV25-1; J: TRBJ2-3; CDR3: CASSEYDRSTDTQYF; DNA: TGTGCCAGCAGTGAATACGACAGGAGCACAGATACGCAGTATTTT
D: NA; size: few; V: TRBV9; J: TRBJ2-1; CDR3: CASSVEAGAHNEQFF; DNA: TGTGCCAGCAGCGTAGAGGCAGGGGCCCACAATGAGCAGTTCTTC
D: NA; size: NA; V: TRBV20-1; J: TRBJ2-3; CDR3: CSANPGPTDTQYF; DNA: TGCAGTGCAAACCCGGGACCCACAGATACGCAGTATTTT
D: TRBD2; size: few; V: TRBV7-2; J: TRBJ2-7; CDR3: CASSPLGGGVGEQYF; DNA: TGTGCCAGCAGCCCTCTGGGCGGGGGAGTAGGCGAGCAGTACTTC
D: NA; size: few; V: TRBV3-1; J: TRBJ1-1; CDR3: CASSLTEGIEAFF; DNA: TGTGCCAGCAGCCTAACGGAGGGGATTGAAGCTTTCTTT
D: TRBD1; size: many; V: TRBV5-5; J: TRBJ1-5; CDR3: CASSLGQGPQPQHF; DNA: TGTGCCAGCAGCCTAGGACAGGGTCCTCAGCCCCAGCATTTT
D: TRBD2; size: many; V: TRBV4-2; J: TRBJ2-7; CDR3: CASSQDSTLAGREQYF; DNA: TGTGCCAGCAGCCAAGATTCGACCCTAGCGGGGCGCGAGCAGTACTTC
D: NA; size: few; V: TRBV28; J: TRBJ2-3; CDR3: CASGRSSGGTDTQYF; DNA: TGTGCCAGCGGTCGGTCTTCCGGGGGCACAGATACGCAGTATTTT
D: NA; size: NA; V: TRBV7-3; J: TRBJ2-7; CDR3: CASSLTGGADPYEQYF; DNA: TGTGCCAGCAGCTTAACAGGAGGGGCAGACCCCTACGAGCAGTACTTC
D: NA; size: few; V: TRBV6-2/TRBV6-3; J: TRBJ2-3; CDR3: CASSDPGITDTQYF; DNA: TGTGCCAGCAGTGACCCGGGTATCACAGATACGCAGTATTTT
D: NA; size: many; V: TRBV11-2; J: TRBJ2-7; CDR3: CASSLSSSRRVPSYEQYF; DNA: TGTGCCAGCAGCTTATCAAGCAGTCGGAGGGTCCCTTCCTACGAGCAGTACTTC
D: TRBD2; size: many; V: TRBV5-1; J: TRBJ2-3; CDR3: CASRWPSGETDTQYF; DNA: TGCGCCAGCAGGTGGCCTAGCGGGGAGACAGATACGCAGTATTTT
D: NA; size: NA; V: TRBV6-2/TRBV6-3; J: TRBJ2-2; CDR3: CASNRVYTGELFF; DNA: TGTGCCAGCAATAGGGTCTACACCGGGGAGCTGTTTTTT
D: NA; size: NA; V: TRBV15; J: TRBJ1-5; CDR3: CATGMDRSNQPQHF; DNA: TGTGCCACCGGAATGGACCGCAGCAATCAGCCCCAGCATTTT
D: TRBD2; size: NA; V: TRBV7-3; J: TRBJ2-3; CDR3: CASSSTGTSGRKDTQYF; DNA: TGTGCCAGCAGCTCGACCGGGACTAGCGGGAGGAAAGATACGCAGTATTTT